The clone carrying this T cell receptor (beta chain) was counted at least ten times. Its antigen is undetermined. The sample originates from a study of T-cell reconstitution after alpha-beta-depleted transplantation in children. Study-wide points: As was reported, about two months after transplant, alpha-beta T cells came from several hundred expanded graft clones. Newly generated T cells supplied most T-cell counts and diversity one year post-transplant.

CDR1 and CDR2 (germline): DFQATT, SNEGSKA (reference sequence). This CDR3 region has 13 residues. V lost 7 bases, J lost 2 bases, and 6 bases stayed unmatched. It was with unique molecular identifiers that the TCRbeta library was prepared. TCRdb analysed the PCR reads with MiXCR anew, one entry per CDR3 protein. This sample carries approximately 170,000 distinct CDR3 sequences, roughly 10% of them seen once, and the ten largest clones take 13%. The receptor's source is a boy younger than 10 with acute myeloid leukemia, due to receive a stem cell transplant. The chain couples TRBV20-1 to TRBJ2-3, with 7 nucleotides matching TRBD2. The sample consisted of PBMCs, taken before TCRalphabeta/CD19-depleted stem cell transplant. This chain's CDR3 is CSVDGTTTDTQYF. The CDR3 region has the DNA TGCAGTGTTGACGGGACTACCACAGATACGCAGTATTTT.